This TCR beta chain is from a study of blood T cell repertoires in COVID-19. About the research overall: Researchers got acute and convalescent COVID-19 samples from the United States, Italy and Spain. The analysed material was cDNA or gDNA that came from T cells, B-cell-depleted T cells, or PBMCs.

Germline CDR1 is SGHRS and CDR2 is YFSETQ. The germline V and J ends were trimmed by 3 bases and 2 bases, with 11 bases remaining between them. The CDR3 covers 14 residues. Some clones are missing from TCRdb's copy, which holds only in-frame ones; the method was immunoSEQ multiplex PCR. The sample yields more than 95,000 clones, roughly 74% seen once. Remarks on this clone: The sample contains more than one DNA sequence encoding this CDR3.

Patients at the Seattle site were enrolled during active infection and followed longitudinally. Sequenced material: peripheral blood. The sequence derives from a man older than 75 with COVID-19, enrolled during active disease. This chain joins TRBV5-1 and TRBJ1-1; the D gene is possibly TRBD1 (6 bases). CDR3 in DNA: TGCGCCAGCAGCTCCGGGACACTAAACACTGAAGCTTTCTTT. Translating gives CASSSGTLNTEAFF.